The present T cell receptor (beta chain) was sequenced within a study of response to subunit inactivated influenza vaccine. Study results and limitations: It was suggested by the authors that few new T cells are recruited by each seasonal influenza vaccination.

Concerning this clonotype: What it binds is unknown.

This CDR3 comprises 14 residues. CDR1 and CDR2 (germline): SGHDT, YYEEEE. Trimming stripped 2 bases from V and 3 bases from J, with 12 bases between. One entry per CDR3 protein results from TCRdb running MiXCR on the RT-PCR reads. The sample includes a few hundred thousand distinct CDR3 sequences, 14% seen only once; the top ten take around 10%. This clonotype originated in a man aged 50 or older who received an inactivated influenza vaccine. The V call is TRBV5-6, the J call TRBJ2-7, with D uncertain. Source: PBMCs from blood, taken 11 to 12 days after vaccination. CDR3: CASSLGRKIYEQYF. CDR3 sequence (DNA): TGTGCCAGCAGCTTAGGCAGGAAGATCTACGAGCAGTACTTC.